This entry is about one T cell receptor (beta chain). This sample is part of a study of radiotherapy plus CTLA-4 blockade in lung cancer. The table came from immunoSEQ multiplex PCR; TCRdb's copy has only in-frame clones and leaves some out. The data show approximately 70,000 clones, around 76% seen once. The germline CDR1 and CDR2 sequences are SQVTM and ANQGSEA. CDR3 length: 15 residues. V lost 5 bases to trimming and J lost 6 bases; unmatched junction nucleotides: 14. The sequenced sample was peripheral blood, obtained from a patient treated with radiotherapy plus ipilimumab. This TCR derives from a human donor with non-small cell lung cancer whose response to radiotherapy plus ipilimumab could not be evaluated. Some clones in this sample may be carry-over from other donors' samples. The gene calls are TRBV29-1 and TRBJ2-3, with 7 bases identical to TRBD1. This CDR3 reads CSVSRGGQAADTQYF. The DNA for the CDR3 is TGCAGCGTTTCTAGGGGCGGACAGGCGGCCGATACGCAGTATTTT.